One and the same sample provided the 17 T cell receptor beta chains below, sequenced in a study of OX40 agonist ivuxolimab in advanced cancers. Using immunoSEQ multiplex PCR, the repertoire was profiled, and TCRdb retains in-frame clones only, with some absent. The table includes more than 50,000 clones, roughly 89% detected once. The starting material was CD4+ or CD8+ T cells sorted from blood, obtained in a trial of the OX40 agonist ivuxolimab. Source of these receptors: an adult with an advanced solid tumor such as melanoma, head and neck, liver or kidney cancer.

This clone has a single count. The V and J genes are TRBV19 and TRBJ2-7, with 8 bases that match TRBD1. There are 12 residues in the CDR3. Per the germline V gene, CDR1 is LNHDA and CDR2 is SQIVND (reference sequence). Trimming took 6 bases from V and 6 from J; bases not matched to a gene: 4. The CDR3 sequence is CASSPDRVEQYF. The CDR3 bases are TGTGCCAGTAGCCCGGACAGGGTCGAGCAGTACTTC.

This clone was counted a single time. This chain links TRBV27 with TRBJ1-2; D perhaps matches TRBD1 (6 bases). The CDR3 covers 16 residues. Germline V gives CDR1 MNHEY, CDR2 SMNVEV (reference sequence). Trimming shortened V by 0 bases and J by 6 bases, and 17 bases separated the two germline ends. CDR3: CASSLSTLQGRNGYTF. The CDR3 DNA reads as TGTGCCAGCAGTTTATCCACCCTACAGGGAAGAAATGGCTACACCTTC.

The chain recombines TRBV28 with TRBJ2-7; TRBD1 agrees at 10 bases. Germline lookup yields CDR1 MDHEN and CDR2 SYDVKM. This CDR3 region has 14 residues. V shed 3 bases, J shed 5 bases, and the junction held 4 bases outside the gene matches. The DNA of the CDR3 is TGTGCCAGCAGTTTGAGACAGGGGGCCCACGAGCAGTACTTC. Protein sequence: CASSLRQGAHEQYF.

The chain employs TRBV30 and TRBJ1-5; TRBD1 aligns across 8 bases. Germline CDR1 is GTSNPN and CDR2 is SVGIG (reference sequence). The CDR3 is made up of 13 amino acids. After removal of 5 bases from V and 9 bases from J, the junction contained 9 bases not matched to a gene. CDR3 nucleotides: TGTGCCTGGCAAGGACAGGGTGTATCGCCCCAGCATTTT. This codes for CAWQGQGVSPQHF.

In regard to this clone: The junction and the germline gene differ at one end; a read error may be behind it. V gene TRBV7-9 combines with J gene TRBJ2-7; possible D gene TRBD2, 5 bases. Looked up from germline, CDR1 is SEHNR and CDR2 is FQNEAQ (reference sequence). The CDR3 is 12 residues long. CDR3 sequence: CASSLDRSQRDF. The CDR3 DNA reads as TGTGCCAGCAGCTTAGATAGGTCTCAGAGGGACTTC.

This chain links TRBV2 with TRBJ1-2; TRBD1 aligns across 8 bases. With 6 bases clipped from V and 6 bases from J, the junction kept 0 bases outside the gene matches. Germline V CDR1 and CDR2: SNHLY, FYNNEI. This CDR3 contains 11 residues. This chain's CDR3 is CASRTGDGYTF. The CDR3 nucleotides read TGTGCCAGCAGGACAGGGGATGGCTACACCTTC.

This chain links TRBV30 with TRBJ2-3; 12 bases are shared with TRBD2. Per germline, CDR1 GTSNPN and CDR2 SVGIG (reference sequence). V trimming: 1 base; J trimming: 4 bases; junction bases outside the gene matches: 12. The CDR3 sequence is 18 residues long. CDR3 in DNA: TGTGCCTGGAGTGGACTAGCGGGAGTTGGGGTTTGGGCAGATACGCAGTATTTT. It codes for CAWSGLAGVGVWADTQYF. Drawing the rest from reference TRBV30 and TRBJ2-3, the complete variable domain is SQTIHQWPATLVQPVGSPLSLECTVEGTSNPNLYWYRQAAGRGLQLLFYSVGIGQISSEVPQNLSASRPQDRQFILSSKKLLLSDSGFYLCAWSGLAGVGVWADTQYFGPGTRLTVL.

This rearrangement joins TRBV4-1 to TRBJ2-7, with 8 bases matching TRBD1. Germline assignment: CDR1 MGHRA and CDR2 YSYEKL. The CDR3 has 15 residues. The trim removed 4 bases at V and 7 bases at J, leaving 12 bases unmatched. The CDR3: CASSPRQGRVEEQYF. CDR3 sequence (DNA): TGCGCCAGCAGCCCAAGACAGGGGAGAGTTGAGGAGCAGTACTTC.

The genes are TRBV9 and TRBJ2-3; weak D call: TRBD2 (6 bases). V lost 6 bases and J lost 0, with 11 bases in between. Germline-derived CDR1 and CDR2 are SGDLS and YYNGEE. This CDR3 is built from 14 residues. The CDR3 spells CASTPGLSTDTQYF. As DNA, the CDR3 is TGTGCCAGCACCCCGGGACTCAGCACAGATACGCAGTATTTT.

This rearrangement joins TRBV28 to TRBJ2-7; TRBD1 agrees at 8 bases. V shed 4 bases and J 6 bases; nucleotides not matched to a gene: 11. From germline, CDR1 is MDHEN and CDR2 SYDVKM. This CDR3 contains 15 residues. This CDR3 reads CASSSLQGAAFEQYF. In nucleotides, the CDR3 is TGTGCCAGCAGTTCCCTCCAGGGGGCGGCCTTCGAGCAGTACTTC.

The genes are TRBV25-1 and TRBJ2-2; a weak D match, TRBD1 (5 bases). Trimming removed 5 bases at V and 7 bases at J, with 14 bases between. The length of the CDR3 is 14 residues. Germline V gene lookup returns CDR1 MGHDK and CDR2 SYGVNS. CDR3 in amino acids: CASSPYLGDGELFF. Written as DNA, the CDR3 is TGTGCCAGCAGTCCTTACTTAGGGGACGGGGAGCTGTTTTTT.

This clone has a single count. The chain couples TRBV7-9 to TRBJ1-4; D is undetermined. Trimming shortened V by 7 bases and J by 3 bases, and 15 bases separated the two germline ends. This CDR3 comprises 15 residues. Germline CDR1 reads SEHNR; CDR2 reads FQNEAQ (reference sequence). The CDR3 here is CASTQVGQANEKLFF. CDR3 nucleotides: TGTGCCAGCACTCAAGTAGGTCAAGCTAATGAAAAACTGTTTTTT.

The chain carries TRBV9 and TRBJ1-5; D ambiguous. The ends were cut back, 2 bases at V and 2 bases at J, with 14 bases in the middle. CDR1 is SGDLS and CDR2 is YYNGEE in the germline V gene. This CDR3 region has 16 residues. CDR3 in DNA: TGTGCCAGCAGCGTCGGGTCGGGATGGGGCAATCAGCCCCAGCATTTT. Encoded protein: CASSVGSGWGNQPQHF.

V gene TRBV5-1 combines with J gene TRBJ2-1, with 8 bases identical to TRBD1. This CDR3 is 16 amino acids long. Germline trimming cut 1 base from V and 0 bases from J; bases unmatched to any gene: 3. In germline, CDR1 is SGHRS, CDR2 YFSETQ. DNA for the CDR3: TGCGCCAGCAGCTTGCTCGGACAGGGCTCCTACAATGAGCAGTTCTTC. Translating it yields CASSLLGQGSYNEQFF.

The chain recombines TRBV29-1 with TRBJ1-1, with 7 bases lining up with TRBD1. Germline V gene data show CDR1 as SQVTM and CDR2 as ANQGSEA. This CDR3 spans 14 amino acids. V shed 6 bases and J 3 bases; nucleotides not matched to a gene: 10. The CDR3 nucleotides read TGCAGCGTCCCCTCCGCAGGGGGGGACACTGAAGCTTTCTTT. It translates to CSVPSAGGDTEAFF.

The V call is TRBV4-1, the J call TRBJ2-7; D remains ambiguous. Germline loops: CDR1 MGHRA, CDR2 YSYEKL. Between the trimmed V and J ends, which lost 1 base and 3 bases, there was a span of 10 bases. The CDR3 spans 14 residues. The CDR3 region has the DNA TGCGCCAGCAGCCAAGGCGACATGAACTACGAGCAGTACTTC. Its translation is CASSQGDMNYEQYF.

This chain uses TRBV7-9 with TRBJ2-2; D may correspond to TRBD1 or TRBD2 (5 bases each). V dropped 10 bases and J dropped 1 base, with 16 bases sitting between them. Per the germline V gene, CDR1 is SEHNR and CDR2 is FQNEAQ (reference sequence). The CDR3 has 15 residues. The CDR3 DNA follows: TGTGCCACCGATGTCAGGGAGCTGAACACCGGGGAGCTGTTTTTT. This gives the protein CATDVRELNTGELFF.